This paragraph reports one T cell receptor (beta chain). This clone's antigen is unknown. No quality values exist for individual bases; no much larger clone is one base distant. The sample comes from a study of blood T cell repertoires in COVID-19 (dated by TCRdb to 2020 to 2022). Background on the whole study: Collaborator samples came from the United States, Italy and Spain and covered acute and convalescent phases of COVID-19. The prospective study material was composed of cDNA or gDNA derived from T cells, B-cell-depleted T cells, or PBMCs. Deeply sampled blood TCRbeta repertoires from subjects exposed to, actively infected with, or recovered from COVID-19 were included in the dataset. The repertoires were made available in a free public database intended to serve as a resource for research on the immune response to SARS-CoV-2. The samples were drawn from two sources: the first 160 participants of the ongoing ImmuneRACE study, and fewer than 1,500 subjects contributed by 6 global collaborators. Sample metadata almost always included a de-identified subject ID, COVID-19 status, age in years and sex. HLA class I and class II types, where available, came from metadata supplied by the sample provider rather than from assay-based typing. Study-level results and caveats: The amount of clinical and demographic metadata varied by source and participant and was provided uncurated.

TCRbeta CDR3 regions were amplified from genomic DNA using the immunoSEQ Assay, a bias-controlled multiplex PCR. In the paper's pipeline: The number of nucleated cells in each sample was estimated by amplification of reference gene primers within the assay. To quantify the absolute abundance of each unique TCRbeta CDR3 rearrangement, sequence reads were collapsed and filtered. For each sample, productive Simpson clonality was calculated as the square root of Simpson's diversity index across productive rearrangements. The table comes from immuneACCESS by way of TCRdb, which keeps in-frame sequences with V and J called. Part of the clones is missing from these tables; in studies checked, under half for an unresolved V gene and the rest for unknown reasons. The V and J calls and clone size were taken over from that table, and D and trimming were inferred from the DNA. The sample profile shows 250,000 to 350,000 clones; roughly 89% of them were found once. Of the sample, less than 3.5% falls within the top ten clones.

The germline V gene gives CDR1 as SNHLY and CDR2 as FYNNEI. V loses 8 bases of germline sequence and J loses 0 bases, and the interval between the two ends is 7 bases. Inclusive of the bounding cysteine and phenylalanine, the CDR3 is 12 residues long. Here the CDR3 DNA is all that survives: 36 bases in frame from base 1. Participants in the prospective study were aged about 18 to 100 years, lived in under 30 United States geographic areas, and enrolled through a virtual design. In the prospective study, cohorts were assigned on the basis of participant-reported clinical history obtained from a screening survey and a study questionnaire. Exposed participants had been in contact with someone with a PCR-confirmed or clinician-diagnosed COVID-19 case within 2 weeks of study entry. Each participant in the prospective study had whole blood, serum and a nasopharyngeal or oropharyngeal swab collected by mobile phlebotomists. Over a roughly 2-month period, participants in the prospective study had the option of providing additional blood draws and questionnaires. Prospective study blood samples were shipped either frozen or at room temperature before DNA extraction.

Specimen: PBMCs or T cells enriched from blood (not recorded which). The sequence links TRBV2 to TRBJ1-1; no D gene can be assigned with confidence. The sequence came from a woman in her forties or fifties who had been exposed to COVID-19. CDR3 sequence: CASSFMNTEAFF. The nucleotide sequence is given as TGTGCCAGCTCCTTTATGAACACTGAAGCTTTCTTT.